This TCR beta chain was observed in a study of T cell clonotyping in hematopoietic cell transplantation. Study-wide points: Few recipient clonotypes overlapped donors; over 95% were de novo at given depth.

TCRdb's table, derived via immunoSEQ multiplex PCR, lists solely in-frame clones and lacks some. The sample has about 4,500 clones, about 94% seen once. On this clone: The antigen is not known.

The V and J ends lost 3 bases and 5 bases, in that order; junction bases with no gene match: 7. The CDR3 consists of 14 residues. The germline V gene has CDR1 SGHDT and CDR2 YYEEEE. V usage is TRBV5-6 and J usage is TRBJ2-7, with 8 bases identical to TRBD2. This material consisted of peripheral blood mononuclear cells, taken 30 days after allogeneic stem cell transplant. This clonotype originated in a male patient aged 70 to 85 who had an allogeneic stem cell transplant from an unrelated donor, so T cells may come from the graft donor. Some clones in this sample may be carry-over from other donors' samples. CDR3 nucleotides: TGTGCCAGCAGCTACAGCGGGAGACTGCACGAGCAGTACTTC. Its protein is CASSYSGRLHEQYF.